This T cell receptor (beta chain) was identified during a study of spatial heterogeneity in lung cancer. Study context: Across tumor regions, counts of TCR transcripts showed a strong correlation with a T cell module score derived from matched bulk RNA-seq. Raw sequencing reads included, on average, more than eight appearances of each unique TCR and UMI combination. Study-level results: Tumor mutation counts were tracked by expanded intratumoral alpha and beta TCR counts.

This CDR3 comprises 13 residues. Trimming took 6 bases from V and 3 from J, leaving 12 bases between them. CDR1 SGHVS and CDR2 FNYEAQ come from the germline V gene. A distinct unique molecular identifier was carried by each TCR cDNA molecule. TCRdb analysed the 5' RACE reads with MiXCR anew, one entry per CDR3 protein. This repertoire shows over a thousand distinct CDR3 sequences, 32% found once; its top ten account for 35%. This clonotype is classed as large (0.1 to 1%). What it binds is not known. A library made for alpha chains picked up this beta chain off target, so its size means little. This sample's time point: sample taken at primary tumor resection. In each case, whole RNA from tumor, nontumor lung or frozen PBMC was sequenced unsorted.

This clonotype originated in a male donor with early-stage non-small cell lung cancer. This material consisted of lung tumor tissue, taken at surgery. The chain combines TRBV7-6 with TRBJ2-7; D is ambiguous. The CDR3 nucleotides read TGTGCCAGCAGTTCCGGACCCAACTACGAGCAGTACTTC. Protein sequence: CASSSGPNYEQYF.